Reported below is one T cell receptor (beta chain). Its antigen is currently unknown. The sample originates from a study of vaccination effects on CD4 cells after COVID-19. Study results and caveats: Early post-infection timepoints were absent, and convalescent patients were few. In vaccinees who were healthy, merely 1 out of 255 vaccine-induced clones cross-reacted with common cold coronaviruses.

V shed 6 bases, J shed 4 bases, and the junction held 7 bases outside the gene matches. Looked up from germline, CDR1 is MNHNY and CDR2 is SVGAGI (reference sequence). The CDR3 has 14 amino acids. Some clones are missing from TCRdb's copy, which holds only in-frame ones; the method was immunoSEQ multiplex PCR. The sample contains about 21,000 clones, around 80% of which appear only once. ViraFEST used viral peptide pools to expand antigen-specific CD4+ T cells before sequencing. Having been cultured for about ten days, the cells underwent CD4+ T cell isolation. Among the vaccine recipients, none had a prior SARS-CoV-2 infection, and nucleocapsid antibodies were negative. A few million PBMC were placed in each well, which was supplemented with approximately 9.2 IU/ml IL-2 and 7.5 to 10 ug/ml peptides.

The V gene is TRBV6-6, the J gene TRBJ1-1, with 8 bases lining up with TRBD1. The sequence derives from a human donor who received a COVID-19 vaccine. The material was CD4+ T cells from PBMCs cultured with HCoV-NL63 spike peptides, obtained before COVID-19 vaccination. The CDR3 DNA sequence: TGTGCCAGCAGACTAGGACAGGGTGCCACTGAAGCTTTCTTT. As protein: CASRLGQGATEAFF.